Listed below are T cell receptor beta chains from one sample, sequenced in a study of blood T cell repertoires in COVID-19. Profiled with immunoSEQ multiplex PCR; TCRdb holds only in-frame clones, not every one. The table has over 40,000 clones, 75% to 95% seen once. Sample: peripheral blood. These receptor sequences come from a man between 65 and 80 years old with acute or convalescent COVID-19. Each CDR3 is given with its conserved first and last residue. The D gene is left open where the match is weak. Only part of the rows carry a size: once, few, many, or a class if the clone is expanded.

D: TRBD2; J: TRBJ2-5; V: TRBV7-2; size: -; DNA: TGTGCCAGCAGCTTAGGGATAGCGGGGACCACGAAGACCCAGTACTTC; CDR3: CASSLGIAGTTKTQYF
D: TRBD1; J: TRBJ1-1; V: TRBV7-9; size: -; DNA: TGTGCCAGCAGCTCCTCGGGACAGGGGCCGGCTGAAGCTTTCTTT; CDR3: CASSSSGQGPAEAFF
D: -; J: TRBJ2-1; V: TRBV4-3; size: -; DNA: TGCGCCAGCAGCCAAGATCAGGGCGTTGGAAATGAGCAGTTCTTC; CDR3: CASSQDQGVGNEQFF
D: -; J: TRBJ1-6; V: TRBV7-6; size: -; DNA: TGTGCCAGCAGCTTAGAGGGGGGGAGGGGGAGCTCACCCCTCCACTTT; CDR3: CASSLEGGRGSSPLHF
D: TRBD1; J: TRBJ1-5; V: TRBV4-3; size: -; DNA: TGCGCCAGCAGCCAAGGAACCGGGACAGGGAATCAGCCCCAGCATTTT; CDR3: CASSQGTGTGNQPQHF
D: -; J: TRBJ1-1; V: TRBV5-1; size: few; DNA: TGCGCCAGCAGCTTGGTGGGTTCGCAGGGTCCTGAAGCTTTCTTT; CDR3: CASSLVGSQGPEAFF
D: -; J: TRBJ1-2; V: TRBV24-1; size: -; DNA: TGTGCCCCCAGGGACTCAGCTAACTATGGCTACACCTTC; CDR3: CAPRDSANYGYTF
D: -; J: TRBJ1-2; V: TRBV6-2/TRBV6-3; size: -; DNA: TGTGCCAGCAGTTACTGGGAGGGGAGCTATGGCTACACCTTC; CDR3: CASSYWEGSYGYTF
D: -; J: TRBJ2-3; V: TRBV11-2; size: -; DNA: TGTGCCAGCAGCGCAGAGGGACACACAGATACGCAGTATTTT; CDR3: CASSAEGHTDTQYF
D: -; J: TRBJ2-3; V: TRBV3-1/TRBV3-2; size: -; DNA: TGTGCCAGCAGAATGGCAGGGAACACAGATACGCAGTATTTT; CDR3: CASRMAGNTDTQYF
D: TRBD1; J: TRBJ2-1; V: TRBV4-2; size: once; DNA: TGTGCCAGCAGCCAAAGCGCCCGGACAGGGGGCTCCTACAATGAGCAGTTCTTC; CDR3: CASSQSARTGGSYNEQFF
D: TRBD1; J: TRBJ1-1; V: TRBV19; size: -; DNA: TGTGCCAGTAGTCCGTGGGACAGGGAGGCTTTCTTT; CDR3: CASSPWDREAFF
D: -; J: TRBJ1-1; V: TRBV18; size: few; DNA: TGTGCCAGCTCACCAGGATTTGGGCTTGAAGCTTTCTTT; CDR3: CASSPGFGLEAFF
D: -; J: TRBJ1-5; V: TRBV12-3/TRBV12-4; size: -; DNA: TGTGCCAGCAGCGGGTACAATCAGCCCCAGCATTTT; CDR3: CASSGYNQPQHF
D: -; J: TRBJ1-1; V: TRBV7-2; size: few; DNA: TGTGCCAGCAGCTTAGCGCCGGGAAGGAACACTGAAGCTTTCTTT; CDR3: CASSLAPGRNTEAFF
D: TRBD1; J: TRBJ2-4; V: TRBV7-7; size: once; DNA: TGTGCTAGCAGCCCGGGACAGGGTTCCGCCATTCAGTACTTC; CDR3: CASSPGQGSAIQYF
D: -; J: TRBJ2-5; V: TRBV20-1; size: -; DNA: TGCAGTGCTAGAATGGGCACCCAGTACTTC; CDR3: CSARMGTQYF
D: TRBD1; J: TRBJ1-2; V: TRBV2; size: once; DNA: TGTGCCAGCAAGCAGGGGGCTCTCTATGGCTACACCTTC; CDR3: CASKQGALYGYTF
D: TRBD1; J: TRBJ2-6; V: TRBV30; size: -; DNA: TGTGCCTGGAGTGTAGACAGGGGGCTCTCTGGGGCCAACGTCCTGACTTTC; CDR3: CAWSVDRGLSGANVLTF
D: -; J: TRBJ2-7; V: TRBV5-1; size: -; DNA: TGCGCCAGCAGCTTTACCGGGACAAACTACGAGCAGTACTTC; CDR3: CASSFTGTNYEQYF
D: -; J: TRBJ2-1; V: TRBV7-2; size: -; DNA: TGTGCCAGCAGCTTATATGGCAGAACCAACAATGAGCAGTTCTTC; CDR3: CASSLYGRTNNEQFF
D: TRBD1; J: TRBJ1-2; V: TRBV7-2; size: -; DNA: TGTGCCAGCAGCTTAGAGGGGACAGGGGCTTTTAACACCTTC; CDR3: CASSLEGTGAFNTF
D: TRBD1; J: TRBJ1-5; V: TRBV7-2; size: -; DNA: TGTGCCAGCAGCTTAGTCGGGACAGAGAACAATCAGCCCCAGCATTTT; CDR3: CASSLVGTENNQPQHF
D: TRBD1; J: TRBJ1-5; V: TRBV27; size: once; DNA: TGTGCCAGCAGTCCTTTGGACAGGGGTGCAAATCAGCCCCAGCATTTT; CDR3: CASSPLDRGANQPQHF
D: TRBD1; J: TRBJ1-1; V: TRBV2; size: -; DNA: TGTGCCAGCAGTGAATCGGGACAGCATACGGGGGCTTTCTTT; CDR3: CASSESGQHTGAFF
D: TRBD1; J: TRBJ2-2; V: TRBV5-1; size: -; DNA: TGCGCCAGCAGCTTCGATAAGGGGGCCCCCGGGGAGCTGTTTTTT; CDR3: CASSFDKGAPGELFF